These T cell receptor beta chains were read from a single sample in a study of tumor-infiltrating lymphocytes in oesophageal squamous cell carcinoma. TCRdb called the PCR reads again in MiXCR, with one record for every CDR3 protein. The table has under 9,500 distinct CDR3 sequences, 66% seen once; the top ten hold roughly 38%. Source material: esophageal tumor tissue. Source of these receptors: a female donor with esophageal squamous cell carcinoma. Each CDR3 is given with its conserved first and last residue.

V gene	J gene	CDR3 protein
TRBV11-2	TRBJ2-5	CASSMTSGNYNEQYF
TRBV7-2	-	CASSLGPGGPETQYF
TRBV7-2	-	CASSLGAGGEQYF
TRBV7-6	TRBJ2-3	CASSPTVIDSTDTQYF
TRBV7-3	TRBJ2-5	CASSPTREETQYF
TRBV12-3/TRBV12-4	TRBJ2-3	CASSLYGLEADTQYF
TRBV7-3	TRBJ2-1	CASSLTVSSYNEQFF
TRBV7-2	-	CASSLVGQVGYEQYF
TRBV7-6	-	CASSLAGQVAGQETQYF
TRBV24-1	TRBJ1-2	CATSDETARGYTF
TRBV7-2	TRBJ2-7	CASSLPAYGTGHHEQYF
TRBV7-2	TRBJ2-1	CASSLVQAEWLVNEQFF
TRBV7-3	-	CASSLSSGAPYEQYF
TRBV7-4	-	CASSPIAGGRPYEQYF
TRBV7-2	TRBJ2-1	CASSLVFSGRVSYNEQFF
TRBV7-6	TRBJ2-7	CASSRWTGTYEQYF
TRBV6-1	TRBJ2-6	CASSVGTPGANVLTF
TRBV6-1	TRBJ2-3	CASSSTDTQYF
TRBV7-3	TRBJ2-3	CASSQGLSTDTQYF
TRBV27	TRBJ1-2	CASADSYGYTF
TRBV7-2	-	CASSLGRRSLGTQYF
TRBV14	TRBJ2-7	CASSQDVGTISYEQYF
TRBV12-3/TRBV12-4	TRBJ2-2	CASRVRGTGELFF
TRBV6-6	TRBJ1-1	CASSYGRGGSMNTEAFF
TRBV2	TRBJ2-6	CASRTGGVSGANVLTF
TRBV7-9	TRBJ2-4	CASREGGLAKNIQYF
TRBV7-6	TRBJ2-5	CASSLTSGSGCETQYF
TRBV6-1	-	CASSYPDRAGYEQYF
TRBV7-4	TRBJ2-1	CAGETVGRSSYNEQFF
TRBV28	TRBJ2-1	CASSPLPLARTYNEQFF
TRBV7-2	TRBJ1-6	CASSFSTGRGTYNSPLHF
TRBV6-6	TRBJ1-1	CASSSIGTQAFF
TRBV7-8	TRBJ2-5	CASTLVGGGARETQYF
TRBV7-6	TRBJ2-3	CASSLALTADTQYF
TRBV5-1	TRBJ1-1	CASSIGHGTGTEAFF